This T cell receptor beta chain was sequenced in a study of blood T cell repertoires in COVID-19. On the study more broadly: Specimens from acute and convalescent COVID-19 originated in the United States, Italy and Spain. PBMCs, B-cell-depleted T cells, or T cells were the source of the cDNA or gDNA that made up the material.

Per the study methods: Nucleated cell counts were estimated from reference gene primer amplification. The data were produced by immunoSEQ multiplex PCR, yet TCRdb's version contains in-frame clones alone and is incomplete. V and J calls and clone size are given by that table; D and trimming were obtained from the DNA. The sample lists 200,000 to 250,000 clones; around nine tenths were seen once. Germline V CDR1 and CDR2: MNHEY, SVGEGT. This CDR3 spans 14 amino acids. After removal of 6 bases from V and 7 bases from J, the junction contained 8 bases not matched to a gene. This clonotype originated in a woman in her sixties with acute or convalescent COVID-19. Sequenced material: peripheral blood. The chain uses TRBV6-2 or TRBV6-3 and TRBJ2-1; TRBD1 matches 8 bases. CDR3 bases: TGTGCCAGCAGCCCCGGACAGGGTCTAAATGAGCAGTTCTTC. As protein: CASSPGQGLNEQFF.